This T cell receptor (beta chain) originates from a study of read filtering for tumor transcriptome and immune sequencing. The overall study: 8 patients were R-ISS I, 16 were R-ISS II, 7 were R-ISS III.

Molecular barcoded adaptors covering alpha/delta and beta/gamma chains were used on around 370 ng RNA. TCRdb recomputed calls from the reads with MiXCR, one row per CDR3 protein. Found here are around 140,000 distinct CDR3 sequences, approximately 13% of them singletons; the top ten hold roughly 7.6%. Bone marrow was sampled from every patient at the time of active disease. Of note for this clonotype: The target antigen is unknown. At one of its ends the junction is not consistent with the germline gene, which may arise from a read error.

Study-wide results and limits: Single-read clonotypes: 80% to 90% of IR-seq clonotypes (roughly 4% of reads), more than 70% of RNA-seq clonotypes (under 50% of reads).

CDR3 length: 15 amino acids. The rearrangement joins TRBV12-3 or TRBV12-4 to TRBJ1-6, with D tentatively TRBD1 (5 bases). The sequenced sample consisted of a population of CD138-negative cells sorted from bone marrow. The origin of this receptor is a donor at least 40 years old with multiple myeloma. The CDR3 nucleotides read TGCGCCAGCAGTTTGTACGGGGGTCGGGCTCCACCCCTCCACTTT. This sequence encodes CASSLYGGRAPPLHF.